Below, one T cell receptor beta chain is given with its context. These data belong to a study of cytomegalovirus exposure and HLA in healthy donors. As for the study in general: In an early release, HLA-typed donors contributed some 82 million unique TCR sequences.

Germline values: CDR1 SGHTA, CDR2 FQGNSA. V was pared by 1 base and J by 5 bases, with 6 bases between. The CDR3 has 13 residues. Both 60 Vbeta primers and 13 Jbeta primers went into the PCR. Sequencing used immunoSEQ multiplex PCR; TCRdb keeps in-frame clones, though not all of them. The data show fewer than 120,000 clones, 86% seen once. The J gene is TRBJ1-5, the V gene TRBV7-2; D remains ambiguous. Input material: PBMCs. The receptor was derived from a middle-aged man in good health and CMV-seronegative. The CDR3 DNA is TGTGCCAGCAGCTTAGTTTCTGATCAGCCCCAGCATTTT. Translation gives CASSLVSDQPQHF. The whole variable domain, remainder taken from reference TRBV7-2 and TRBJ1-5, is GAGVSQSPSNKVTEKGKDVELRCDPISGHTALYWYRQSLGQGLEFLIYFQGNSAPDKSGLPSDRFSAERTGGSVSTLTIQRTQQEDSAVYLCASSLVSDQPQHFGDGTRLSIL.